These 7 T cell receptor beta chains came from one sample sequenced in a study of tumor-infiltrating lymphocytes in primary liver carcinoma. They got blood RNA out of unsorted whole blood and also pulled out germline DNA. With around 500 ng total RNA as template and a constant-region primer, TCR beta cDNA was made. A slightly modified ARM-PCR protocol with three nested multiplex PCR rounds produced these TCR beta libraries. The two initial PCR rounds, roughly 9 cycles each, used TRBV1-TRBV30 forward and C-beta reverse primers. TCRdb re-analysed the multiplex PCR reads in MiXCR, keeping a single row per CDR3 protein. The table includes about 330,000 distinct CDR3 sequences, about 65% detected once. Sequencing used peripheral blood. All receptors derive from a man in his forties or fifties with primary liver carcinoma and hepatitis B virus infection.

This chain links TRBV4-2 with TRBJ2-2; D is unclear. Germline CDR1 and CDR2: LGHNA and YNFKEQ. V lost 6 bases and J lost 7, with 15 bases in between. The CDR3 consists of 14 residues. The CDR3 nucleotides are TGTGCCAGCAGAATCCAAGGCGTAAGCGGGGAGCTGTTTTTT. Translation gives CASRIQGVSGELFF.

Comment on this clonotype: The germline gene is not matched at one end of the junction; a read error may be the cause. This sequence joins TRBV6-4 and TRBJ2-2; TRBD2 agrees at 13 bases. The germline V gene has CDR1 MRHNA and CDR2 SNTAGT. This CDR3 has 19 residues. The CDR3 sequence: CASIDSTSGRNINTGELFF. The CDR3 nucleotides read TGTGCCAGCATTGACTCGACTAGCGGGAGGAACATAAACACCGGGGAGCTGTTTTTT.

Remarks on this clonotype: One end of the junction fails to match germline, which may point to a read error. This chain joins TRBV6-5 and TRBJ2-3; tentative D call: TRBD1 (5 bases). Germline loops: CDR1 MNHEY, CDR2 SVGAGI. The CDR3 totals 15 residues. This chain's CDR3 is CVSSFQGFQPDTQYF. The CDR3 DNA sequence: TGTGTCAGCAGTTTTCAGGGATTCCAACCAGATACGCAGTATTTT.

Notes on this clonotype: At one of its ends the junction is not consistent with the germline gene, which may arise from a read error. The CDR3 DNA follows: TGCACCAGCAGCTTGGCCCCAGGGTCCTATGGCTACACCTTC. Residues: CTSSLAPGSYGYTF. The V and J genes are TRBV5-1 and TRBJ1-2, with D perhaps TRBD1 (5 bases). This CDR3 contains 14 residues. In germline, CDR1 is SGHRS, CDR2 YFSETQ. The whole variable domain, remainder taken from reference TRBV5-1 and TRBJ1-2, is KAGVTQTPRYLIKTRGQQVTLSCSPISGHRSVSWYQQTPGQGLQFLFEYFSETQRNKGNFPGRFSGRQFSNSRSEMNVSTLELGDSALYLCTSSLAPGSYGYTFGSGTRLTVV.

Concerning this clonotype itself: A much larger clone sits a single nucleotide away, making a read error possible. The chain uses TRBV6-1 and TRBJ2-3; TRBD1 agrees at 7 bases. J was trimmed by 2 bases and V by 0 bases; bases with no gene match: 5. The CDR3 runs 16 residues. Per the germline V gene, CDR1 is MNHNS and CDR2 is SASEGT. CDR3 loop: CASSEASDRDTDTQYF. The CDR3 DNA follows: TGTGCCAGCAGTGAAGCAAGTGACAGGGACACAGATACGCAGTATTTT.

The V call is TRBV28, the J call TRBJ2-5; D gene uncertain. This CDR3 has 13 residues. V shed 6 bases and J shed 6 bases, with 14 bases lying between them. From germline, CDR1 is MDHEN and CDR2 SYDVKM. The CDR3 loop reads CASSPMASKTQYF. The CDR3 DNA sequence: TGTGCCAGCAGCCCTATGGCGTCTAAGACCCAGTACTTC.

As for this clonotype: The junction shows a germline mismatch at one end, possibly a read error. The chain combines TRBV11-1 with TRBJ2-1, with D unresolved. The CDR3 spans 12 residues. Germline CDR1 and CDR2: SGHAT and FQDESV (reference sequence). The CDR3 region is CTSSLVGYEQFF. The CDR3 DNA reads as TGTACCAGCAGCTTAGTCGGATATGAGCAGTTCTTC.